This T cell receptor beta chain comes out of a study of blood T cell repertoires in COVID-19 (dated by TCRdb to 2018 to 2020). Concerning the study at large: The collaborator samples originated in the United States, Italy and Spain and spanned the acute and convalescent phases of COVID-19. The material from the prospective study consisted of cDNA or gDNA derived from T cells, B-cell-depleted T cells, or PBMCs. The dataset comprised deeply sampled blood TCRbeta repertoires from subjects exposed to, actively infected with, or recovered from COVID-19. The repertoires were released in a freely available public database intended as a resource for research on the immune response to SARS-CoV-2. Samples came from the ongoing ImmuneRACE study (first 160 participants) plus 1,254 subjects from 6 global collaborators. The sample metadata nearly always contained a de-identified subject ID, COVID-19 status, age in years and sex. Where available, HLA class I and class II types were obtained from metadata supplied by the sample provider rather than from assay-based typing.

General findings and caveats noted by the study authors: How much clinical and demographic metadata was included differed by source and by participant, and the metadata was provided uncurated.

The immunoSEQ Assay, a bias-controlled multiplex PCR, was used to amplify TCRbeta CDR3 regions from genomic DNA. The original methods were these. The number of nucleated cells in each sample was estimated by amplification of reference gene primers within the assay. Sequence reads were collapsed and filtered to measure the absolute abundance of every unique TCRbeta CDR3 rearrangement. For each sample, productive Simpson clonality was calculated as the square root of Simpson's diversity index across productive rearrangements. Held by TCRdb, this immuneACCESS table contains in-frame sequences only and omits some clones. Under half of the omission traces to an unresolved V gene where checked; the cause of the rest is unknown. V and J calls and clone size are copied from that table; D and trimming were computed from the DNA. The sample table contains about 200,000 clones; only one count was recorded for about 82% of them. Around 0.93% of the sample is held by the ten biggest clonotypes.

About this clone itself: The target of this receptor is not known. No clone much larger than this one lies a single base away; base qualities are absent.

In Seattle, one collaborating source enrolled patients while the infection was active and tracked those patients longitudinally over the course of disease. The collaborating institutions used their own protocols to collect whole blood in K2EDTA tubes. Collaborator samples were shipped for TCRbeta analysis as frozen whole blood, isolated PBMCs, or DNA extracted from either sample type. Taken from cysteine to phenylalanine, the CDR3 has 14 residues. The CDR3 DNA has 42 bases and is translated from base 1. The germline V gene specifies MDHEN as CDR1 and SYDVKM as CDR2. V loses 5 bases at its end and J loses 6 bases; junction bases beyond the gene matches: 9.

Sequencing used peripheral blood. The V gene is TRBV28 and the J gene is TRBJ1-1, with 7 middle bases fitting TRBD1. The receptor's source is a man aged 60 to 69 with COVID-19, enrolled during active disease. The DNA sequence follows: TGTGCCAGCAGTCTTTACAGGGGAGCCCCTGAAGCTTTCTTT. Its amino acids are CASSLYRGAPEAFF. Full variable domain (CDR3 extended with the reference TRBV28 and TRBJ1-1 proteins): DVKVTQSSRYLVKRTGEKVFLECVQDMDHENMFWYRQDPGLGLRLIYFSYDVKMKEKGDIPEGYSVSREKKERFSLILESASTNQTSMYLCASSLYRGAPEAFFGQGTRLTVV.